Below are 9 T cell receptor beta chains sequenced from a single sample in a study of blood T cell repertoires in COVID-19 (dated by TCRdb to the early 2020s). Libraries were constructed by the immunoSEQ multiplex PCR assay. Imported from immuneACCESS, the table was reduced by TCRdb to in-frame sequences with V and J called. These copies leave out some clones; in studies compared against another copy, an unresolved V gene accounts for under half, and the cause of the remainder is not known. The sample data list a few hundred thousand clones, and around 90% of these were observed just once. Together, the top ten hold 10% of the sample. The sample comprised PBMCs or T cells enriched from blood (not recorded which). These receptors came from a young man with acute COVID-19.

V is TRBV4-1 and J is TRBJ1-1, with TRBD1 identical over 7 bases. The CDR3 has 15 residues. V shed 4 bases, J shed 2 bases, and the junction held 7 bases outside the gene matches. CDR1 and CDR2 (germline): MGHRA, YSYEKL. The CDR3: CASSPTQGINTEAFF. The CDR3 coding sequence is TGCGCCAGCAGCCCCACACAGGGGATAAACACTGAAGCTTTCTTT.

V usage is TRBV4-3 and J usage is TRBJ2-3, with 14 bases aligning to TRBD2. The CDR3 loop spans 16 amino acids. In germline, CDR1 is LGHNA, CDR2 YSLEER. J was trimmed by 1 base and V by 3 bases; bases with no gene match: 0. This CDR3 is CASSQGLAGGTDTQYF. The CDR3 bases are TGCGCCAGCAGCCAGGGACTAGCGGGAGGCACAGATACGCAGTATTTT.

The J gene is TRBJ2-7, the V gene TRBV5-1, with 9 bases lining up with TRBD1. The CDR3 is 14 residues long. The ends lost 4 bases at V and 5 bases at J; junction bases unmatched: 7. Germline CDR1 and CDR2: SGHRS and YFSETQ. The chain's CDR3 is CASSVQGAGNEQYF. CDR3 DNA sequence: TGCGCCAGCAGCGTACAGGGGGCAGGGAACGAGCAGTACTTC.

The rearrangement links TRBV19 to TRBJ1-6; perhaps TRBD1 as D (6 bases). The CDR3 covers 14 residues. Germline V lookup: CDR1 LNHDA, CDR2 SQIVND (reference sequence). V shed 7 bases and J shed 7 bases, with 14 bases lying between them. The CDR3 bases are TGTGCCAGTACTACGGGAGGGGGAAATTCACCCCTCCACTTT. It translates to CASTTGGGNSPLHF.

A word on this clone: At one of its ends the junction is not consistent with the germline gene, which may arise from a read error. CDR3 nucleotide sequence: TGTGCTAGCAGCCGGACAGGGAGCGAGACCCAGTACTTC. The encoded protein is CASSRTGSETQYF. This chain links TRBV7-7 with TRBJ2-5, with 8 bases aligning to TRBD1. From germline, CDR1 is SSHAT and CDR2 FNYEAQ (reference sequence). The CDR3 runs 13 residues. Variable domain in full (rest from reference TRBV7-7 and TRBJ2-5): GAGVSQSPRYKVTKRGQDVTLRCDPISSHATLYWYQQALGQGPEFLTYFNYEAQPDKSGLPSDRFSAERPEGSISTLTIQRTEQRDSAMYRCASSRTGSETQYFGPGTRLLVL.

This clone has more than one count but fewer than ten. The rearrangement links TRBV7-9 to TRBJ1-3; D gene ambiguous. Trimming removed 5 bases at V and 0 bases at J, with 20 bases between. The CDR3 spans 18 residues. The germline V gene encodes CDR1 SEHNR and CDR2 FQNEAQ (reference sequence). The CDR3 sequence: CASSHFPGEGGSGNTIYF. CDR3 nucleotides: TGTGCCAGCAGCCACTTCCCCGGGGAGGGCGGCTCTGGAAACACCATATATTTT.

This clone was found many times. The rearrangement links TRBV19 to TRBJ1-3; D not resolved. Trimming stripped 5 bases from V and 2 bases from J, with 13 bases between. This CDR3 region has 15 residues. Per germline, CDR1 LNHDA and CDR2 SQIVND (reference sequence). The DNA for the CDR3 is TGTGCCAGTAGTCTACAGCCGACGGCTGGAAACACCATATATTTT. Protein sequence: CASSLQPTAGNTIYF.

The chain has TRBV28 and TRBJ2-7, with 16 bases aligning to TRBD2. In germline, CDR1 is MDHEN, CDR2 SYDVKM. There are 20 residues in the CDR3. Unmatched junction bases numbered 22, after V lost 7 bases and J lost 7 bases. The CDR3 loop reads CASTPFGQMGLAGGKGEQYF. As DNA, the CDR3 is TGTGCCAGCACCCCTTTTGGACAGATGGGACTAGCGGGAGGGAAGGGGGAGCAGTACTTC. Full variable domain (missing parts from reference TRBV28 and TRBJ2-7): DVKVTQSSRYLVKRTGEKVFLECVQDMDHENMFWYRQDPGLGLRLIYFSYDVKMKEKGDIPEGYSVSREKKERFSLILESASTNQTSMYLCASTPFGQMGLAGGKGEQYFGPGTRLTVT.

This chain uses TRBV19 with TRBJ2-6; D unresolved. The CDR3 covers 13 residues. The V end was cut by 3 bases, the J end by 5 bases, with 5 bases between. Germline CDR1 is LNHDA and CDR2 is SQIVND (reference sequence). In DNA form, the CDR3 reads TGTGCCAGTAGTATCGAGAGGGCCAACGTCCTGACTTTC. Translating gives CASSIERANVLTF.